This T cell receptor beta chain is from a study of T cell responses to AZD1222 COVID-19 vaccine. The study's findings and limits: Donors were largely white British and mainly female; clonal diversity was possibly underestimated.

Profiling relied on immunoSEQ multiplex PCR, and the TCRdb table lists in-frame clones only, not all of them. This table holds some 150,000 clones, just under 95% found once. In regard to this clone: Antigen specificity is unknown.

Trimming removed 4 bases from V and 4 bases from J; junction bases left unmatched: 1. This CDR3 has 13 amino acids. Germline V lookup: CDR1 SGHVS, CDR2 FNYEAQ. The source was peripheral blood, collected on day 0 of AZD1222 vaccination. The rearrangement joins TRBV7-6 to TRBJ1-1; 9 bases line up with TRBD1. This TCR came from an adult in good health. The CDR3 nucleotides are TGTGCCAGCAGCTGGACAGGGGTCACTGAAGCTTTCTTT. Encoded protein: CASSWTGVTEAFF.